This T cell receptor beta chain was sequenced during a study of T cell repertoires in cytomegalovirus infection. Study-wide findings and caveats: Dominant in the ex vivo response were TCR beta clonotypes restricted by HLA-C and specific for CMV.

TCRdb processed the reads anew with MiXCR; each CDR3 protein has one entry. This table has 70,000 to 75,000 distinct CDR3 sequences, more than 3% appearing once. This CDR3 has 15 residues. Germline-derived CDR1 and CDR2 are SGHDT and YYEEEE. Trimming cost V 0 bases and J 1 base, with 11 bases left between them. To note about this clonotype: The target antigen is unknown.

The sequence was collected from a human donor in good health (CMV status not recorded). Some clones in this sample may be carry-over from other donors' samples. Sequenced input: PBMCs. This sequence joins TRBV5-6 and TRBJ2-7; maybe TRBD1 (5 bases). The CDR3 region is CASSLVGDPSYEQYF. DNA for the CDR3: TGTGCCAGCAGCTTGGTAGGGGATCCGTCCTACGAGCAGTACTTC.